This TCR beta chain is drawn from a study of identical twins. TCRdb itself ran the 5' RACE reads through MiXCR, one entry per CDR3 protein. The sample contains 500,000 to 650,000 distinct CDR3 sequences, just over 7% of which appear only once. Trimming at V came to 0 bases and at J to 0 bases, leaving 4 bases not matched to a gene. The CDR3 runs to 16 residues. The germline V gene encodes CDR1 SGDLS and CDR2 YYNGEE. This clonotype was seen more than once but under ten times. These data are also associated with another study on yellow fever vaccine responses in identical twins.

The receptor comes from a young woman in good health. Sequencing input: PBMCs. The V and J genes are TRBV9 and TRBJ2-5; 8 nucleotides line up with TRBD2. The CDR3 DNA is TGTGCCAGCAGCGTAGCAGCGGGGGCCCACCAAGAGACCCAGTACTTC. It specifies CASSVAAGAHQETQYF.